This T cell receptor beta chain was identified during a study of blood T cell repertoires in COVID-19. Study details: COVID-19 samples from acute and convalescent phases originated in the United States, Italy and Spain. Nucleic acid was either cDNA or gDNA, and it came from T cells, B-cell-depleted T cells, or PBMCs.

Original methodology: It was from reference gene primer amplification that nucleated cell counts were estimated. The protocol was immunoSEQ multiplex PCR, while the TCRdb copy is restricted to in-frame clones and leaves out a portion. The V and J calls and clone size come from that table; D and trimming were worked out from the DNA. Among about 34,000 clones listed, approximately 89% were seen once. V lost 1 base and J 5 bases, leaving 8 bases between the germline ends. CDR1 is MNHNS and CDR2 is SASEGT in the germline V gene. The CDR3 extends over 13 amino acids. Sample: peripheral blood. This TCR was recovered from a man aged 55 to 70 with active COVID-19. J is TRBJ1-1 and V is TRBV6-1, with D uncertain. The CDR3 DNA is TGTGCCAGCAGTGAAGTGGCGAGGACTGAAGCTTTCTTT. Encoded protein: CASSEVARTEAFF.